This TCR beta chain was profiled in a study of beta chain features in type 1 diabetes. Germline assignment: CDR1 SGHAT and CDR2 FQNNGV. The CDR3 loop spans 11 amino acids. J was trimmed by 13 bases and V by 3 bases; bases with no gene match: 3. TCRB transcripts that were expressed got sequenced, as all of the isolated RNA had been reverse transcribed. TCRdb's table, derived via immunoSEQ multiplex PCR, lists solely in-frame clones and lacks some. The sample lists some 250,000 clones, under 13% occurring once. This clone turned up a few times. Its specificity is not known. General study results and limits: Shortening that was moderate but significant affected the TCRB CDR3s of Type 1 diabetes patients in all four CD4+ subsets. A potential PCR bias toward shorter templates would be equal in patient and control samples. Lower insertion and higher deletion counts appeared at VDJ junctions in type 1 diabetes patients.

The TCR originated in a young man with type 1 diabetes. Sequenced material: naive CD4+ T cells from blood. The chain is built from TRBV11-2 and TRBJ2-3; TRBD2 agrees at 8 bases. The CDR3: CASSFSGEEYF. As DNA, the CDR3 is TGTGCCAGCAGCTTTAGCGGGGAGGAGTATTTT.